This T cell receptor (beta chain) was obtained from a study of CD8 T cells in Susac syndrome. Overall study findings and caveats: Only a relatively small number of individuals were included in the TCR sequencing and HLA analysis.

With respect to this clonotype: Its antigen is unidentified.

TCR beta was sequenced from blood CD8+ and CD4+ T cells. Relapsing-remitting disease, either stable or active, was present in the multiple sclerosis controls, who were treatment-naive patients. Random hexamers served to reverse transcribe roughly 0.45 to 1 ug RNA. Amplification of TCR beta CDR3 across 54 Vbeta and 13 Jbeta was performed with immunoSEQ multiplex PCR. TCRdb redid the calling of the immunoSEQ multiplex PCR reads with MiXCR, one entry per CDR3 protein. The table has about 150,000 distinct CDR3 sequences, roughly 95% seen once. The sample consisted of CD8+ T cells from PBMCs. This clonotype was obtained from a human donor with multiple sclerosis.

The DNA for the CDR3 is TGCAGTGCTAGAGACATTGTAGGCAGCGGGAGACGTTCTAGCACAGATACGCAGTATTTT. Translated: CSARDIVGSGRRSSTDTQYF. The gene calls are TRBV20-1 and TRBJ2-3, with TRBD2 matching over 8 bases. The V gene end was trimmed by 0 bases and the J gene end by 0 bases; junction bases not matched to a gene: 17. The CDR3 totals 20 residues. Germline values: CDR1 DFQATT, CDR2 SNEGSKA (reference sequence).